This T cell receptor (beta chain) was identified during a study of cytomegalovirus exposure and HLA in healthy donors. On the study more broadly: It was reported in a later analysis that the 95 to 150 validation repertoires used the same platform as the 666 first-cohort repertoires. Study results and limitations: Whilst most TCR sequences proved rare, a subset of public TCRs occurred across many donors.

Here immunoSEQ multiplex PCR was the method, and the copy in TCRdb shows in-frame clones only, minus some. Of 160,000 or so clones listed, more than 75% are singletons. For this clone: What it binds is unknown.

The CDR3 covers 14 residues. V lost 1 base, J lost 6 bases, and 11 bases lay in between. From germline, CDR1 is LGHNA and CDR2 YSLEER. Sequencing used PBMCs. The rearrangement uses TRBV4-3 and TRBJ2-3, with D perhaps TRBD1 (5 bases). This clonotype was sampled from a man in his late teens or twenties in good health and CMV-seropositive. CDR3 loop: CASSQVGAGDTQYF. CDR3 DNA sequence: TGCGCCAGCAGCCAAGTTGGGGCAGGGGATACGCAGTATTTT.